This TCR beta chain was retrieved from a study of T cells in Graves' hyperthyroidism and ophthalmopathy. For the study at large: Prior to any treatment, at the point of initial diagnosis, peripheral blood was collected.

Ophthalmopathy cases met thresholds of Clinical Activity Score at least 3, NOSPECS grade at least 4 and duration under 3 months. V lost 4 bases and J 1 base, leaving 10 bases between the germline ends. This CDR3 contains 13 residues. Germline V gene data show CDR1 as GTSNPN and CDR2 as SVGIG (reference sequence). TCR beta CDR3 regions were amplified from RNA transcripts. HTBI primers were the set used in a first-round RT-PCR of the TCR CDR3. Each CDR3 protein gets one entry after TCRdb re-called the multiplex PCR reads with MiXCR. The sample records 360,000 or so distinct CDR3 sequences, roughly 15% being singletons. This clonotype was counted at least ten times.

This clonotype originated in a woman aged 60-75 years with Graves' ophthalmopathy. What was sequenced was blood. This sequence joins TRBV30 and TRBJ1-1; unclear D gene. The CDR3 sequence: CAWTAGWNTEAFF. DNA of the CDR3: TGTGCCTGGACGGCAGGCTGGAACACTGAAGCTTTCTTT.